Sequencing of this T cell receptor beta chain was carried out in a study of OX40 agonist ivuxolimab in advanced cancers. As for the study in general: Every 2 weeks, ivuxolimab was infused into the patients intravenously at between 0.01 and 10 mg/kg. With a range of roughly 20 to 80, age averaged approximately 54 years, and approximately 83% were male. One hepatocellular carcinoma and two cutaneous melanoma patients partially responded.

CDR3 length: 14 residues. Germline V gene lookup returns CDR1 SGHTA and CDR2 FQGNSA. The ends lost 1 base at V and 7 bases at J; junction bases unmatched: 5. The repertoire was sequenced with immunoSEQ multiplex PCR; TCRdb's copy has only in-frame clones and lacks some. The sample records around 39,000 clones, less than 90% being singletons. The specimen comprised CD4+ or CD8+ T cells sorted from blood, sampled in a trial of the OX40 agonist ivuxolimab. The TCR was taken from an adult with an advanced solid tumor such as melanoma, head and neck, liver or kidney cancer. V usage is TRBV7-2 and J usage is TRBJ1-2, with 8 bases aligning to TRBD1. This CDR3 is CASSLGTGLSGYTF. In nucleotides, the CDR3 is TGTGCCAGCAGCTTAGGGACAGGGTTGAGTGGCTACACCTTC.